In its sample, the clone carrying this TCR beta chain was seen a few times. What it recognizes is unknown. This sample was taken from a study of response to subunit inactivated influenza vaccine. Study-wide results and caveats: It was the authors' suggestion that each seasonal influenza vaccination recruits few new T cells.

The CDR3 consists of 15 residues. Trimming removed 3 bases from V and 0 bases from J; junction bases left unmatched: 3. Germline CDR1 and CDR2: SGHTA and FQGNSA. Each CDR3 protein gets one entry after TCRdb re-called the RT-PCR reads with MiXCR. The sample comprises hundreds of thousands of distinct CDR3 sequences, 10% to 15% of which are singletons, and approximately 14% rests with the top ten. The sample was PBMCs from blood, taken 40 to 50 days after vaccination. This receptor was taken from a man aged 50 or older who received an inactivated influenza vaccine. The rearrangement joins TRBV7-2 to TRBJ2-3; TRBD1 aligns across 7 bases. CDR3: CASSFQGVSTDTQYF. The CDR3 DNA reads as TGTGCCAGCAGCTTCCAGGGGGTGAGCACAGATACGCAGTATTTT.